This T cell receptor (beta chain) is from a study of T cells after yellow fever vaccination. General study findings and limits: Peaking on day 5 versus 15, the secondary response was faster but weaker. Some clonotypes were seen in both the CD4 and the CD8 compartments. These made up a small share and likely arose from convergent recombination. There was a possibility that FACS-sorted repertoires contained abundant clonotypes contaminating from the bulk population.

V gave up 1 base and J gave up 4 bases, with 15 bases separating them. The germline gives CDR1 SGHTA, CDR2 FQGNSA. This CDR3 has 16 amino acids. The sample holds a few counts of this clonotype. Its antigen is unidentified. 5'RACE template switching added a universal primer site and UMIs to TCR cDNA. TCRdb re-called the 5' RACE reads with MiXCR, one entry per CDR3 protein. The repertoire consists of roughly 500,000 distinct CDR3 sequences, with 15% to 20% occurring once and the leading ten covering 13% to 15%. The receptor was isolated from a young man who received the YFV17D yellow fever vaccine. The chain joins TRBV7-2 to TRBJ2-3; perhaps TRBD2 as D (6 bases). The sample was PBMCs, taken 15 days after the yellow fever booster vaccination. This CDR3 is CASSLVSSASSDTQYF. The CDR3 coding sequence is TGTGCCAGCAGCTTAGTATCTAGCGCCTCCTCAGATACGCAGTATTTT. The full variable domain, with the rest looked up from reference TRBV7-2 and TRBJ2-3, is GAGVSQSPSNKVTEKGKDVELRCDPISGHTALYWYRQSLGQGLEFLIYFQGNSAPDKSGLPSDRFSAERTGGSVSTLTIQRTQQEDSAVYLCASSLVSSASSDTQYFGPGTRLTVL.